This note documents a single T cell receptor (beta chain) sequence. Its antigen is currently unknown. This specimen belongs to a study of beta chain features in type 1 diabetes. Study results and limitations: Naive, central memory and Treg TCRB repertoires seemed to resemble each other more closely in patients than they did in healthy donors. Type 1 diabetes patients had TCRB CDR3s that were shorter (moderately but significantly so) in all four CD4+ subsets.

This CDR3 is 17 amino acids long. V trimming: 4 bases; J trimming: 0 bases; junction bases outside the gene matches: 9. Germline-derived CDR1 and CDR2 are SGHRS and YFSETQ. The sequenced template was cDNA made from the entire isolated RNA. The repertoire was sequenced with immunoSEQ multiplex PCR; TCRdb's copy has only in-frame clones and lacks some. The sample includes roughly 100,000 clones, roughly 28% of them seen just once. The sample consisted of central memory CD4+ T cells from blood. The clonotype originates from a woman between 18 and 29 years old with type 1 diabetes. This chain joins TRBV5-1 and TRBJ2-1, with TRBD2 matching 8 bases. CDR3 residues: CASSRQSSGSSYNEQFF. In DNA, the CDR3 is TGCGCCAGCAGCCGTCAGTCGAGCGGGAGCTCCTACAATGAGCAGTTCTTC.